This is a list of T cell receptor beta chains from one sample in a study of chemoradiotherapy in HPV16-positive cancers. Sequencing used immunoSEQ multiplex PCR; TCRdb keeps in-frame clones, though not all of them. This sample has some 1,900 clones; roughly 85% occur once, and the top ten carry around 6%. Here the sequenced sample was tumor tissue, taken from a patient who underwent chemoradiotherapy. The receptors shown here come from a human donor with HPV-associated anogenital cancer. Each CDR3 is given with its conserved first and last residue. D genes are given only for firm matches. Expanded clones are given a class, and other clones once, few, many or no size at all.

clone_size,j_call,d_call,v_call,cdr3_aa,cdr3_nt
-,TRBJ2-3,-,TRBV7-2,CASTSGAYVSDTQYF,TGTGCCAGCACCTCTGGGGCCTACGTATCGGATACGCAGTATTTT
-,TRBJ2-1,TRBD2,TRBV28,CASRPGLAGHEQFF,TGTGCCAGCAGACCAGGACTAGCGGGACATGAGCAGTTCTTC
few,TRBJ2-5,-,TRBV11-2,CASSLGVSGETQYF,TGTGCCAGCAGCTTAGGGGTTAGCGGAGAGACCCAGTACTTC
-,TRBJ2-2,-,TRBV19,CASSIVTITRGTGELFF,TGTGCCAGTAGTATAGTCACCATTACCCGGGGGACCGGGGAGCTGTTTTTT
-,TRBJ2-6,TRBD2,TRBV6-6,CASSYAGAGANVLTF,TGTGCCAGCAGTTACGCGGGGGCTGGGGCCAACGTCCTGACTTTC
-,TRBJ1-4,TRBD1,TRBV5-1,CASSRGPGQGDEKLFF,TGCGCCAGCAGCCGGGGTCCCGGACAGGGGGATGAAAAACTGTTTTTT
-,TRBJ1-3,-,TRBV7-8,CASSLIPNSPSSGNTIYF,TGTGCCAGCAGCTTAATCCCCAACAGCCCCAGCTCTGGAAACACCATATATTTT
-,TRBJ2-7,-,TRBV7-9,CASSLAGVGHEQYF,TGTGCCAGCAGCTTAGCAGGGGTAGGGCACGAGCAGTACTTC
-,TRBJ1-2,-,TRBV30,CAWSTNRVGYTF,TGTGCCTGGAGTACCAACAGGGTTGGCTACACCTTC
-,TRBJ2-2,-,TRBV7-2,CASSLRQGTGELFF,TGTGCCAGCAGCTTACGGCAGGGGACCGGGGAGCTGTTTTTT
few,TRBJ2-7,TRBD1,TRBV19,CASSTSLRDSNYEQYF,TGTGCCAGTAGTACGTCTCTCCGGGACAGCAACTACGAGCAGTACTTC
-,TRBJ1-2,TRBD1,TRBV5-6,CASRIIRGGDGYTF,TGTGCCAGCAGGATTATCAGGGGGGGGGATGGCTACACCTTC
few,TRBJ2-5,-,TRBV7-6,CASSPSNPPGETQYF,TGTGCCAGCAGCCCCAGTAACCCTCCAGGGGAGACCCAGTACTTC
-,TRBJ1-1,-,TRBV7-8,CASSLAPGGYTEAFF,TGTGCCAGCAGCTTGGCCCCGGGCGGATACACTGAAGCTTTCTTT
-,TRBJ2-1,-,TRBV5-4,CASSLPDFGGLNEQFF,TGTGCCAGCAGCTTGCCGGACTTCGGCGGGCTAAATGAGCAGTTCTTC
-,TRBJ2-3,TRBD2,TRBV7-2,CASSLVAGGDTQYF,TGTGCCAGCAGCTTAGTAGCGGGAGGAGATACGCAGTATTTT
-,TRBJ2-2,-,TRBV7-8,CALRREIGTGELFF,TGTGCTCTAAGAAGGGAGATCGGCACCGGGGAGCTGTTTTTT
-,TRBJ1-1,-,TRBV7-3,CASSRTRNTEAFF,TGTGCCAGCAGCCGGACCCGAAACACTGAAGCTTTCTTT
-,TRBJ2-5,TRBD2,TRBV6-1,CASSDSLAGGQETQYF,TGTGCCAGCAGTGATAGTCTAGCGGGGGGGCAAGAGACCCAGTACTTC
-,TRBJ1-1,-,TRBV28,CASSSLADGEKAFF,TGTGCCAGCAGTTCACTTGCCGACGGGGAGAAAGCTTTCTTT
-,TRBJ2-5,-,TRBV28,CASSLSGGPQETQYF,TGTGCCAGCAGTTTATCAGGGGGGCCTCAAGAGACCCAGTACTTC
-,TRBJ1-5,-,TRBV4-3,CASSQGHSFFGNQPQHF,TGCGCCAGCAGCCAAGGTCACAGCTTCTTTGGCAATCAGCCCCAGCATTTT
once,TRBJ2-6,-,TRBV6-4,CASSEDTASGANVLTF,TGTGCCAGCAGCGAGGACACTGCCTCTGGGGCCAACGTCCTGACTTTC
-,TRBJ1-4,-,TRBV2,CASRVEGKLFF,TGTGCCAGCAGGGTTGAAGGAAAACTGTTTTTT
once,TRBJ1-1,-,TRBV7-2,CASSPPVNTEAFF,TGTGCCAGCAGCCCCCCGGTGAACACTGAAGCTTTCTTT
-,TRBJ1-1,-,TRBV13,CASRSPDTTEAFF,TGTGCCAGCAGATCTCCCGACACAACTGAAGCTTTCTTT
-,TRBJ2-4,-,TRBV19,CASSSKNIQYF,TGTGCCAGTAGTTCAAAAAACATTCAGTACTTC